This paragraph reports one TCR beta chain. This entry is derived from a study of OX40 agonist ivuxolimab in advanced cancers. Study-level information: Enrolled patients in dose escalation had cancers that were hepatocellular carcinoma, melanoma, renal cell or head and neck cancer.

Using immunoSEQ multiplex PCR, the repertoire was profiled, and TCRdb retains in-frame clones only, with some absent. The sample shows approximately 72,000 clones, roughly 88% of them seen only once. Germline V CDR1 and CDR2: LNHDA, SQIVND (reference sequence). The CDR3 is made up of 14 amino acids. The J segment lost 7 bases and the V segment lost 9 bases, leaving 10 bases of the junction unmatched. The sequences come from CD4+ or CD8+ T cells sorted from blood, collected in a trial of the OX40 agonist ivuxolimab. The rearrangement links TRBV19 to TRBJ1-4; 8 bases match TRBD1. The clonotype comes from an adult with an advanced solid tumor such as melanoma, head and neck, liver or kidney cancer. The CDR3 loop reads CASSSTGAVEKLFF. Here the CDR3 DNA reads TGTGCCAGCAGTTCGACAGGGGCCGTTGAAAAACTGTTTTTT.